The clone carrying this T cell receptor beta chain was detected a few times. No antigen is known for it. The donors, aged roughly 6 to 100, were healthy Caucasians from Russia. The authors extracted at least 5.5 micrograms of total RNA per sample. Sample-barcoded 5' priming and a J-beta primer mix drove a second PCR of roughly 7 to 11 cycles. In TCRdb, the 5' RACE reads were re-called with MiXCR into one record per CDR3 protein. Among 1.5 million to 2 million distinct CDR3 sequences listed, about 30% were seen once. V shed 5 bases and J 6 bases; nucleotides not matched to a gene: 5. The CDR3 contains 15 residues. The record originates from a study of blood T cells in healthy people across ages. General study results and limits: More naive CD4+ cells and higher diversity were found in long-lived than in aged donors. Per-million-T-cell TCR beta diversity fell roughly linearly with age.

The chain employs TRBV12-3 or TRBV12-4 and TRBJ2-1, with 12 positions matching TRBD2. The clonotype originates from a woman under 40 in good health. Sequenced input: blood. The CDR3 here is CASSPSSGGANEQFF. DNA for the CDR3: TGTGCCAGCAGTCCCTCTAGCGGGGGGGCCAATGAGCAGTTCTTC.